One sample yielded the 20 T cell receptor beta chains listed below, sequenced in a study of graft-versus-host responses after intestinal transplantation. The data were produced by immunoSEQ multiplex PCR, yet TCRdb's version contains in-frame clones alone and is incomplete. The table shows 11,000 to 15,000 clones, with just under 95% occurring only once. The specimen comprised PBMCs, sampled 9 days after transplant. Receptors originate from a human patient who received an intestinal transplant, so some T cells may come from the graft donor.

This chain connects TRBV7-9 to TRBJ2-1; TRBD2 agrees at 10 bases. CDR1 is SEHNR, CDR2 FQNEAQ, per germline (reference sequence). This CDR3 has 15 amino acids. Trimming took 1 base from V and 7 from J; bases not matched to a gene: 4. The CDR3 bases are TGTGCCAGCAGCTTAGAGGCTAGCGGGAGAAATGAGCAGTTCTTC. Translation: CASSLEASGRNEQFF.

V gene TRBV7-9 combines with J gene TRBJ2-1; unclear D gene. The CDR3 contains 14 residues. CDR1 is SEHNR, CDR2 FQNEAQ, per germline (reference sequence). Trimming cost V 5 bases and J 5 bases, with 13 bases left between them. CDR3 residues: CASSPTQYHNEQFF. The CDR3 nucleotides are TGTGCCAGCAGCCCGACTCAATACCACAATGAGCAGTTCTTC. The full variable domain, its missing parts supplied by reference TRBV7-9 and TRBJ2-1, is DTGVSQNPRHKITKRGQNVTFRCDPISEHNRLYWYRQTLGQGPEFLTYFQNEAQLEKSRLLSDRFSAERPKGSFSTLEIQRTEQGDSAMYLCASSPTQYHNEQFFGPGTRLTVL.

This clone was observed once. This chain connects TRBV7-6 to TRBJ2-7, with 7 bases aligning to TRBD2. Germline loops: CDR1 SGHVS, CDR2 FNYEAQ. J lost 5 bases, V lost 5 bases, and 6 bases had no gene match. The CDR3 is 13 amino acids. The CDR3 is CASSRRGTDEQYF. In DNA form, the CDR3 reads TGTGCCAGCAGCCGGCGGGGGACGGACGAGCAGTACTTC.

The CDR3 coding sequence is TGCGCCAGCACCCCCCCCCGGGACACCCGGGGACTAGCGGGAGACACCGGGGAGCTGTTTTTT. Protein product: CASTPPRDTRGLAGDTGELFF. This rearrangement joins TRBV10-2 to TRBJ2-2; the match to TRBD2 covers 14 bases. This CDR3 has 21 residues. Germline-derived CDR1 and CDR2 are WSHSY and SAAADI. V was pared by 7 bases and J by 3 bases, with 19 bases of the junction left unmatched.

The chain employs TRBV13 and TRBJ2-7, with 7 bases matching TRBD2. Per the germline V gene, CDR1 is PRHDT and CDR2 is FYEKMQ (reference sequence). V lost 0 bases and J lost 6; bases outside the gene matches: 8. The CDR3 loop spans 15 amino acids. The CDR3 DNA is TGTGCCAGCAGCTTAGGCCGTCGCGGGAGTTTCGAGCAGTACTTC. Its translation: CASSLGRRGSFEQYF.

The chain combines TRBV4-1 with TRBJ1-5; no clear D. V lost 4 bases and J 6 bases, leaving 25 bases between the germline ends. This CDR3 region has 18 residues. Germline CDR1 is MGHRA and CDR2 is YSYEKL. This chain's CDR3 is CASSPEMPTRVWGQPQHF. CDR3 nucleotides: TGCGCCAGCAGCCCCGAGATGCCGACAAGGGTATGGGGTCAGCCCCAGCATTTT.

V usage is TRBV10-1 and J usage is TRBJ2-2, with D unclear. Between the trimmed V and J ends, which lost 5 bases and 3 bases, there was a span of 16 bases. The CDR3 runs 16 residues. The V gene's germline CDR1 is WNHNN and CDR2 SYGVQD (reference sequence). CDR3: CASSQAGPWDTGELFF. In nucleotides, the CDR3 is TGCGCCAGCAGTCAAGCTGGACCATGGGACACCGGGGAGCTGTTTTTT.

The rearrangement joins TRBV19 to TRBJ2-6, with D possibly being TRBD1 or TRBD2 (6 bases each). Trimming left V 5 bases short and J 4 bases short, with 18 bases between. This CDR3 region has 17 residues. Germline loops: CDR1 LNHDA, CDR2 SQIVND (reference sequence). CDR3 protein: CASSGGTSWVGANVLTF. Written as DNA, the CDR3 is TGTGCCAGTAGTGGGGGGACAAGTTGGGTGGGGGCCAACGTCCTGACTTTC. The full variable domain, in which reference TRBV19 and TRBJ2-6 provide the parts outside the CDR3, is DGGITQSPKYLFRKEGQNVTLSCEQNLNHDAMYWYRQDPGQGLRLIYYSQIVNDFQKGDIAEGYSVSREKKESFPLTVTSAQKNPTAFYLCASSGGTSWVGANVLTFGAGSRLTVL.

The chain recombines TRBV7-2 with TRBJ1-1; D possibly corresponds to TRBD1 (5 bases). Germline-derived CDR1 and CDR2 are SGHTA and FQGNSA. The V and J ends lost 4 bases and 1 base respectively, with 10 bases between them. CDR3 size: 14 residues. CDR3 sequence: CASSSQGRNTEAFF. In DNA, the CDR3 is TGTGCCAGCAGCTCCCAGGGTAGGAACACTGAAGCTTTCTTT.

The chain combines TRBV19 with TRBJ2-1; the match to TRBD2 covers 12 bases. Trimming cost V 4 bases and J 7 bases; bases outside gene matches: 11. Germline V gene lookup returns CDR1 LNHDA and CDR2 SQIVND (reference sequence). The CDR3 consists of 17 residues. CDR3 sequence: CASSTSRLAGVLNEQFF. The CDR3 DNA follows: TGTGCCAGTAGTACCTCGAGACTAGCGGGAGTGTTGAATGAGCAGTTCTTC.

This clone appeared a single time. The chain is built from TRBV27 and TRBJ1-5; no reliable D call. Trimming removed 5 bases at V and 4 bases at J, with 6 bases between. CDR3 length: 12 amino acids. Germline V gene sequence: CDR1 MNHEY, CDR2 SMNVEV (reference sequence). The CDR3 region is CASSPTNQPQHF. The CDR3 coding sequence is TGTGCCAGCAGTCCGACGAATCAGCCCCAGCATTTT.

The rearrangement uses TRBV10-2 and TRBJ2-5; D is perhaps TRBD2 (5 bases). V lost 1 base and J lost 5, with 14 bases in between. The CDR3 totals 15 residues. CDR1 and CDR2 from the germline V gene are WSHSY and SAAADI. In nucleotides, the CDR3 is TGCGCCAGCAGTGAGTTCGAACGACTAAGCGAGACCCAGTACTTC. Amino acid sequence: CASSEFERLSETQYF.

The chain uses TRBV29-1 and TRBJ1-1; no clear D. Germline values: CDR1 SQVTM, CDR2 ANQGSEA. This CDR3 region has 12 residues. Trimming shortened V by 6 bases and J by 0 bases, and 8 bases separated the two germline ends. This CDR3 reads CSVSIMNTEAFF. The CDR3 nucleotides read TGCAGCGTATCTATCATGAACACTGAAGCTTTCTTT. The full variable domain, in which reference TRBV29-1 and TRBJ1-1 provide the parts outside the CDR3, is SAVISQKPSRDICQRGTSLTIQCQVDSQVTMMFWYRQQPGQSLTLIATANQGSEATYESGFVIDKFPISRPNLTFSTLTVSNMSPEDSSIYLCSVSIMNTEAFFGQGTRLTVV.

The chain links TRBV7-9 to TRBJ2-7; D may be TRBD1 or TRBD2 (5 bases each). Germline CDR1 SEHNR, CDR2 FQNEAQ (reference sequence). The CDR3 has 13 amino acids. V was shortened by 1 base and J by 12 bases, with 16 bases between the two germline ends. The CDR3 bases are TGTGCCAGCAGCTTAGGCCTCGACAGCGGACCGTACTTC. Translation: CASSLGLDSGPYF.

The rearrangement links TRBV29-1 to TRBJ1-3, with a possible D match to TRBD1 (5 bases). V was pared by 6 bases and J by 7 bases, with 10 bases between. CDR1 is SQVTM and CDR2 is ANQGSEA in the germline V gene. This CDR3 contains 11 residues. For the CDR3, the DNA is TGCAGCGTCCCGGAGGGGAACACCATATATTTT. It encodes CSVPEGNTIYF. The variable domain in full, with the rest retrieved from reference TRBV29-1 and TRBJ1-3, is SAVISQKPSRDICQRGTSLTIQCQVDSQVTMMFWYRQQPGQSLTLIATANQGSEATYESGFVIDKFPISRPNLTFSTLTVSNMSPEDSSIYLCSVPEGNTIYFGEGSWLTVV.

The genes are TRBV6-5 and TRBJ1-2; D gene ambiguous. This CDR3 is 14 amino acids long. CDR1 is MNHEY, CDR2 SVGAGI, per germline. Deletions cut 6 bases from V and 2 bases from J, with 13 bases between. In nucleotides, the CDR3 is TGTGCCAGCAGCACCCGGGGAGGGAACTATGGCTACACCTTC. Its protein product is CASSTRGGNYGYTF.

The chain uses TRBV5-1 and TRBJ1-1; 7 nucleotides agree with TRBD1. After removal of 4 bases from V and 1 base from J, the junction contained 7 bases not matched to a gene. This CDR3 has 15 amino acids. Looked up from germline, CDR1 is SGHRS and CDR2 is YFSETQ. The CDR3 sequence is CASSALTGKNTEAFF. The CDR3 nucleotides are TGCGCCAGCAGCGCACTGACAGGGAAGAACACTGAAGCTTTCTTT.

The rearrangement joins TRBV19 to TRBJ1-1; no reliable D call. Between the trimmed V and J ends, which lost 7 bases and 8 bases, there was a span of 17 bases. The CDR3 extends over 13 amino acids. Germline values: CDR1 LNHDA, CDR2 SQIVND (reference sequence). The CDR3 sequence is CASTGVDVREAFF. In DNA form, the CDR3 reads TGTGCCAGTACCGGGGTGGATGTAAGAGAAGCTTTCTTT. Based on the CDR3 plus reference TRBV19 and TRBJ1-1, the full variable domain is DGGITQSPKYLFRKEGQNVTLSCEQNLNHDAMYWYRQDPGQGLRLIYYSQIVNDFQKGDIAEGYSVSREKKESFPLTVTSAQKNPTAFYLCASTGVDVREAFFGQGTRLTVV.

J is TRBJ1-6 and V is TRBV28; a weak D match, TRBD1 (6 bases). The CDR3 is 14 residues long. V was shortened by 9 bases and J by 8 bases, with 17 bases between the two germline ends. From germline, CDR1 is MDHEN and CDR2 SYDVKM. CDR3 in amino acids: CASRMGAPDSPLHF. In nucleotides, the CDR3 is TGTGCCAGTCGTATGGGGGCTCCTGATTCACCCCTCCACTTT.

CDR3: CASSVEGVQAGYTF. CDR3 bases: TGTGCCAGCAGCGTAGAGGGGGTTCAGGCTGGCTACACCTTC. The gene calls are TRBV9 and TRBJ1-2; D perhaps matches TRBD1 (6 bases). The CDR3 consists of 14 residues. Germline CDR1 SGDLS, CDR2 YYNGEE. V was clipped by 0 bases and J by 7 bases, with 13 bases between them. Complete variable domain (other parts from reference TRBV9 and TRBJ1-2): DSGVTQTPKHLITATGQRVTLRCSPRSGDLSVYWYQQSLDQGLQFLIQYYNGEERAKGNILERFSAQQFPDLHSELNLSSLELGDSALYFCASSVEGVQAGYTFGSGTRLTVV.